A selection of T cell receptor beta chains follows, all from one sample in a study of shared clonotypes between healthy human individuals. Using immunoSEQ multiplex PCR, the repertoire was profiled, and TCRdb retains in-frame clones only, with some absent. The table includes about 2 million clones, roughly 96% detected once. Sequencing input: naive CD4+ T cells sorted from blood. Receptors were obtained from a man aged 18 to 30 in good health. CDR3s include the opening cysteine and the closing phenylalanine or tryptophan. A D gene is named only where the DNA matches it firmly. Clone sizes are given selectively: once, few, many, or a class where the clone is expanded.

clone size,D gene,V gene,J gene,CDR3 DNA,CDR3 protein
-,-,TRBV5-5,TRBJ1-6,TGTGCCAGCAGTTCTACGAGTCCACCCCTCCACTTT,CASSSTSPPLHF
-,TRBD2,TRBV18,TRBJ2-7,TGTGCCAGCTCACCCTCGGGGGGCTACGAGCAGTACTTC,CASSPSGGYEQYF
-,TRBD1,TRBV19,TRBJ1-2,TGTGCCAGCGGACAGGGGCGCGGCTACACCTTC,CASGQGRGYTF
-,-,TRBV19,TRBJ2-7,TGTGCCAGTAGTATCGGCAGGGGGGCCCGCTCTACGTACCAGCAGTACTTC,CASSIGRGARSTYQQYF
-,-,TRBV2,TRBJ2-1,TGTGCCAGCAGTGAAGGGTACTGGGGGCGGGTCTCCTACAATGAGCAGTTCTTC,CASSEGYWGRVSYNEQFF
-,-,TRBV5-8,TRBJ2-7,TGTGCCAGCAGCTTGAGAAGGGATAGCGGTCTAGGGGAGCAGTACTTC,CASSLRRDSGLGEQYF
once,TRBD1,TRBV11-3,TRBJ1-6,TGTGCCAGCACCGAGCCGGGACAGGGGGATTCACCCCTCCACTTT,CASTEPGQGDSPLHF
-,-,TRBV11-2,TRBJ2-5,TGTGCCAGCAGCTCCGACGTGTACCAAGAGACCCAGTACTTC,CASSSDVYQETQYF
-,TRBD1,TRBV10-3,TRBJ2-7,TGTGCCATCAGGTCGACAGGGGCGACCTACGAGCAGTACTTC,CAIRSTGATYEQYF
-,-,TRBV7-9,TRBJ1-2,TGTGCCAGCAGCTCCACAGGGTATTGGGGCTATGGCTACACCTTC,CASSSTGYWGYGYTF
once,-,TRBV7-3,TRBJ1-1,TGTGCCAGCAGCTTAGGGCGGAACACTGAAGCTTTCTTT,CASSLGRNTEAFF
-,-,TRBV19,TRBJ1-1,TGTGCCAGTAGTACTGTAGCTAACACTGAAGCTTTCTTT,CASSTVANTEAFF
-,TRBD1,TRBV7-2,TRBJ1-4,TGTGCCAGCAGACCTAGGACAGGGTCAGATGAAAAACTGTTTTTT,CASRPRTGSDEKLFF
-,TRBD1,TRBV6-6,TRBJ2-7,TGTGCCACTACCTACGAGGGACAGGGAGTCCTCGAGCAGTACTTC,CATTYEGQGVLEQYF
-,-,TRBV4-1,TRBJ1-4,TGCGCCAGCAGCCCGACAAGGAATAATGAAAAACTGTTTTTT,CASSPTRNNEKLFF
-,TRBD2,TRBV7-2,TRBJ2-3,TGTGCCAGCAGCTTTAGCGGGGGGCGCACAGATACGCAGTATTTT,CASSFSGGRTDTQYF
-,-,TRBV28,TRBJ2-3,TGTGCCAGCAGTCAAACAGATACGCAGTATTTT,CASSQTDTQYF
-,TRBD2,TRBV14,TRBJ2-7,TGTGCCAGCAGCCCACTGCTCCCCCTGGGGAGGGGAACCTACGAGCAGTACTTC,CASSPLLPLGRGTYEQYF
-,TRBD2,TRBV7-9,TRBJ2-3,TGTGCCAGCAGCTCCACCGGGACTAGCAGGGATACGCAGTATTTT,CASSSTGTSRDTQYF
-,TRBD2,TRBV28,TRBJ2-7,TGTGCCAGCAGCACCTCTACTAGCGCCACAAGGGTATACGAGCAGTACTTC,CASSTSTSATRVYEQYF
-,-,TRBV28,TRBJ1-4,TGTGCCAGCAGTTTAGGAGGTGGGGGGCCCTATGAAAAACTGTTTTTT,CASSLGGGGPYEKLFF
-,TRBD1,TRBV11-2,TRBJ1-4,TGTGCCAGCAGCTTATCGACAGGGAGTGAAAAACTGTTTTTT,CASSLSTGSEKLFF
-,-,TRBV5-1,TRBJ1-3,TGCGCCAGCAGTCAGAGGGGCCCCAGCTCTGGAAACACCATATATTTT,CASSQRGPSSGNTIYF
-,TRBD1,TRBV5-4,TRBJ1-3,TGCGCCAGCAGCACCCAGGGGGCGAGGGACACCATATATTTT,CASSTQGARDTIYF
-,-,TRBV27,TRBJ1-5,TGTGCCAGCAGTTCACTTTATCAGCCCCAGCATTTT,CASSSLYQPQHF
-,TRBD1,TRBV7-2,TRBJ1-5,TGTGCCAGCAGCTTGGGACAGGGGGGCGGTCAGCCCCAGCATTTT,CASSLGQGGGQPQHF
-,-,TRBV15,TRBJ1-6,TGTGCCACCAGCAGAGACGTTCTTTCTAATTCACCCCTCCACTTT,CATSRDVLSNSPLHF
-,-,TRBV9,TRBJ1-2,TGTGCCAGCAGCGTAGTATCCGGGACTCCTTCCTATGGCTACACCTTC,CASSVVSGTPSYGYTF
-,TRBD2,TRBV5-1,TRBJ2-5,TGCGCCAGCAGCCTGGCGACTAGCGGCCAAGAGACCCAGTACTTC,CASSLATSGQETQYF
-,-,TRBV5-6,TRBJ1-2,TGTGCCAGCAGCTTGACAGGGTTTGGCTACACCTTC,CASSLTGFGYTF
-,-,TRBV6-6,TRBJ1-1,TGTGCCAGCAGTGCGCAGGGGCTCATGAACACTGAAGCTTTCTTT,CASSAQGLMNTEAFF
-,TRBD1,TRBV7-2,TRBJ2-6,TGTGCCAGCAGCCCGCAGGGGGAGATCTCTGGGGCCAACGTCCTGACTTTC,CASSPQGEISGANVLTF
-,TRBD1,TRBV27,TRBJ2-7,TGTGCCAGCAGTACCGACAGGGCCTCCTACGAGCAGTACTTC,CASSTDRASYEQYF
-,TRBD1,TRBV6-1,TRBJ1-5,TGTGCCAGCAGTCAAGAAGGGACAGGGGGGCAGCCCCAGCATTTT,CASSQEGTGGQPQHF
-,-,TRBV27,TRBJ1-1,TGTGCCAGCAGTCCTTTGGCAGGGCCGAACACTGAAGCTTTCTTT,CASSPLAGPNTEAFF
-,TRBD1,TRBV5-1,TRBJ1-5,TGCGCCAGCAGCGAAGGACAGGGGAAGAATCAGCCCCAGCATTTT,CASSEGQGKNQPQHF
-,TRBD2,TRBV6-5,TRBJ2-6,TGTGCCAGCAGTTACTCCGCGGGGGCTGGGGCCAACGTCCTGACTTTC,CASSYSAGAGANVLTF
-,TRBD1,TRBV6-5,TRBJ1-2,TGTGCCAGCAGTGGGGACAGGGTGTCCTATGGCTACACCTTC,CASSGDRVSYGYTF
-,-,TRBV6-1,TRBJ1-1,TGTGCCAGCAGTCCCCAAGGGACCGTGATAGATTTCTTT,CASSPQGTVIDFF
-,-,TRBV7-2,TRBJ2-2,TGTGCCAGCAGCTCACCCATTGAGGGGGAGCTGTTTTTT,CASSSPIEGELFF
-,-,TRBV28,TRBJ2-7,TGTGCCAGCAGTTTACGGGGAGTCTCCTCCTACGAGCAGTACTTC,CASSLRGVSSYEQYF
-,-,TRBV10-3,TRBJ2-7,TGTGCCGGAGGCAGCGCCTACGAGCAGTACTTC,CAGGSAYEQYF
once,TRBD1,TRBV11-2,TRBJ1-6,TGTGCCAGCAGCCGATTAACAGGGGAGGGCTCCTATAATTCACCCCTCCACTTT,CASSRLTGEGSYNSPLHF
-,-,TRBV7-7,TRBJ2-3,TGTGCTAGCAGCTTACAATTTACCGGGGCAGATACGCAGTATTTT,CASSLQFTGADTQYF
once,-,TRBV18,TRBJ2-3,TGTGCCAGCTCACCACCCCTAGCGACAGATACGCAGTATTTT,CASSPPLATDTQYF
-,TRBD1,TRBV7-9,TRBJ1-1,TGTGCCAGCAGCTCCACTGGACAGGGTTACACTGAAGCTTTCTTT,CASSSTGQGYTEAFF
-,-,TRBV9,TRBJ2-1,TGTGCCAGCAGCGCCGACATTGAGCAGTTCTTC,CASSADIEQFF
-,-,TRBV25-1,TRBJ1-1,TGTGCCAGCAGTGATGTAGGGACTGAAGCTTTCTTT,CASSDVGTEAFF
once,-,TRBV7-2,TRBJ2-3,TGTGCCAGCAGCTTAGTTAGAATTCTACGGGAGTTCGTAGATACGCAGTATTTT,CASSLVRILREFVDTQYF
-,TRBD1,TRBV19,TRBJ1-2,TGTGCCAGTAGGGACAGGGGCGAAACCTATGGCTACACCTTC,CASRDRGETYGYTF
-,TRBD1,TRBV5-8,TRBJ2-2,TGTGCCACTAACAGGGGGCTTGGCACCGGGGAGCTGTTTTTT,CATNRGLGTGELFF